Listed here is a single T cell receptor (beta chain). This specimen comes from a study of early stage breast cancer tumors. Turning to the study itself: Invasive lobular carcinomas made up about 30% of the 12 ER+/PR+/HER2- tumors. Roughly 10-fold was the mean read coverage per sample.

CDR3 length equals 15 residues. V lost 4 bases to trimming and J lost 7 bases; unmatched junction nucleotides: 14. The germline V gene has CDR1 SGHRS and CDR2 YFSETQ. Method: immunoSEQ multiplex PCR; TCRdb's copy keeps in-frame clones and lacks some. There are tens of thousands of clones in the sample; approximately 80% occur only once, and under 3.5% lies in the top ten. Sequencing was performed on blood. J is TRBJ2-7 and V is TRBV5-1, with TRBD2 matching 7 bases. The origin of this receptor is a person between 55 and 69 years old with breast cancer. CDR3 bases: TGCGCCAGCAGCCACTCGACTAGCCTGCCAGGGGAGCAGTACTTC. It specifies CASSHSTSLPGEQYF. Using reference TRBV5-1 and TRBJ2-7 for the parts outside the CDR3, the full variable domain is KAGVTQTPRYLIKTRGQQVTLSCSPISGHRSVSWYQQTPGQGLQFLFEYFSETQRNKGNFPGRFSGRQFSNSRSEMNVSTLELGDSALYLCASSHSTSLPGEQYFGPGTRLTVT.